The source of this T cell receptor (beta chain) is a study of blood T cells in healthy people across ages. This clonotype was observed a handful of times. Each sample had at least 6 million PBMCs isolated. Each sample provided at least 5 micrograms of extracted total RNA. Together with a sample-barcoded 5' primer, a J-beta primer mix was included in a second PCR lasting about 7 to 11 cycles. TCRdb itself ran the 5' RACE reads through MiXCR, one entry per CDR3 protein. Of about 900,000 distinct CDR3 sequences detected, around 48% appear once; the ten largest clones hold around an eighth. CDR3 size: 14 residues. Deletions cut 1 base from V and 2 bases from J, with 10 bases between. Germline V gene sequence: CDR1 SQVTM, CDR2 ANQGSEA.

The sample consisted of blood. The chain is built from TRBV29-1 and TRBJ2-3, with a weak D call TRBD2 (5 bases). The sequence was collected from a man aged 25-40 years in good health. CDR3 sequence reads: CSVEGTGFTDTQYF. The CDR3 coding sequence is TGCAGCGTTGAAGGTACGGGGTTCACAGATACGCAGTATTTT.